The rows below give T cell receptor beta chains drawn from one sample of a study of shared clonotypes between healthy human individuals. TCRdb's copy holds only in-frame clones and misses some; the assay was immunoSEQ multiplex PCR. The sample has about 690,000 clones; roughly 91% are singletons. The sequencing sample was made of memory CD8+ T cells from PBMCs. These receptors came from a man aged 18 to 29 in good health. Some clones in this sample may be carry-over from other donors' samples. Each CDR3 is given with its conserved first and last residue. Size values are once, few and many counts, or a class for expanded clones, and some rows have none.

clone size	V gene	CDR3 length	J gene	CDR3 protein
.	TRBV5-1	15	TRBJ1-1	CASSLVDARGTEAFF
.	TRBV5-5	15	TRBJ1-4	CASSLGTGVWEKLFF
.	TRBV19	15	TRBJ2-1	CASSIASYSYNEQFF
.	TRBV14	13	TRBJ2-7	CASSQVRGYEQYF
.	TRBV11-1	14	TRBJ2-7	CASSSPDGTYEQYF
.	TRBV6-4	13	TRBJ2-5	CASSRDEKETQYF
.	TRBV9	15	TRBJ2-2	CASSTGRGGDGELFF
few	TRBV5-1	13	TRBJ1-1	CASSLSFDTEAFF
.	TRBV11-2	11	TRBJ1-1	CASSFCPEAFF
few	TRBV6-5	12	TRBJ1-5	CASSYEDQPQHF
.	TRBV28	15	TRBJ2-3	CASRFDSYGSDTQYF
once	TRBV30	12	TRBJ2-1	CAWSGDNNEQFF
.	TRBV6-6	15	TRBJ2-5	CASSYGQGQQETQYF
.	TRBV28	14	TRBJ2-7	CASSLGGLGYEQYF
.	TRBV27	15	TRBJ2-7	CASSFGEGANGEQYF
.	TRBV7-3	13	TRBJ2-7	CASSTMPGSEQYF
once	TRBV6-6	13	TRBJ2-1	CASGDVSYNEQFF
.	TRBV9	16	TRBJ2-1	CASSNSRDVGGNEQFF
.	TRBV28	15	TRBJ2-1	CASSLPWTAYNEQFF
few	TRBV27	14	TRBJ2-7	CASSSGTGGYEQYF
.	TRBV27	16	TRBJ1-4	CASSPRERATNEKLFF
.	TRBV7-3	15	TRBJ2-1	CASSLTAGHLNEQFF
.	TRBV4-1	18	TRBJ2-1	CASSQVSPARGSYNEQFF
.	TRBV7-8	16	TRBJ2-3	CASSFFGLGTTDTQYF
.	TRBV27	16	TRBJ2-7	CASSLGTSGRKGEQYF
once	TRBV10-3	15	TRBJ2-7	CAISEPGVNSYEQYF
.	TRBV11-1	18	TRBJ2-1	CASSLDPAAISSYNEQFF
.	TRBV27	16	TRBJ2-3	CASSIDTNMRTDTQYF
.	TRBV27	14	TRBJ1-1	CASTNKGQNTEAFF
.	TRBV19	14	TRBJ2-5	CASSTWDRGETQYF
.	TRBV11-3	15	TRBJ2-7	CASSWEDGPLYEQYF
.	TRBV6-6	15	TRBJ1-2	CASSYSEGQNYGYTF
.	TRBV4-3	17	TRBJ2-7	CASSQDTLESGSYEQYF
.	TRBV6-1	16	TRBJ1-1	CASSEGTGTLNTEAFF
many	TRBV9	11	TRBJ2-5	CASSEGGTQYF
.	TRBV28	14	TRBJ1-2	CASSSGLLNYGYTF
.	TRBV19	11	TRBJ2-1	CASSTRNEQFF
.	TRBV6-1	15	TRBJ1-2	CATPSVGLSNYGYTF
.	TRBV5-6	15	TRBJ1-5	CASSWGGNSNQPQHF
few	TRBV2	13	TRBJ1-5	CASSHPGPQPQHF
once	TRBV19	10	TRBJ2-3	CASSGDTQYF
.	TRBV25-1	10	TRBJ2-1	CASERLATFF
.	TRBV5-5	14	TRBJ1-3	CASSPDRAGNTIYF
.	TRBV6-1	16	TRBJ1-5	CASSEWYRDSNQPQHF
.	TRBV10-3	14	TRBJ2-7	CAISDSLSSYEQYF
.	TRBV25-1	14	TRBJ1-2	CASSEYRVNYGYTF
few	TRBV27	15	TRBJ1-1	CASSQDRTMNTEAFF
.	TRBV5-1	19	TRBJ2-3	CASSLARFFGQTSTDTQYF
.	TRBV7-2	14	TRBJ2-7	CASSFLDRPNLQYF
.	TRBV7-8	12	TRBJ1-5	CASTRDNQPQHF